These 32 T cell receptor beta chains originate from one sample sequenced in a study of CXCR3-negative and CXCR3-positive naive CD8 T cells. UMI-labeled 5' RACE yielded the TRB cDNA libraries. TCRdb processed the 5' RACE reads again and assigns one entry to each CDR3 protein, with no DNA. The repertoire table contains about 110,000 distinct CDR3 sequences. Antigens for these TCRs are unknown. General study findings and limits: TRB CDR3s of CXCR3-positive naive cells were more hydrophobic than those of CXCR3-negative naive cells.

Sequences were obtained from naive CXCR3+ CD8+ T cells from blood. Subset meaning: CD45RO-CCR7+CD27+CD95- naive CD8+ T cells expressing CXCR3 (TNR3+). All receptors derive from a human donor in good health. Some clones in this sample may be carry-over from other donors' samples.

This rearrangement joins TRBV20-1 to TRBJ1-5; lacking DNA, the TRBD1 call made by TCRdb goes unchecked. Per the germline V gene, CDR1 is DFQATT and CDR2 is SNEGSKA (reference sequence). CDR3 length: 14 residues. The CDR3 protein is CSVSEGGSAQPQHF.

The chain uses TRBV15 and TRBJ1-2; TCRdb reports TRBD1, a call that lacks DNA to check it against. Per the germline V gene, CDR1 is LNHNV and CDR2 is YYDKDF (reference sequence). This CDR3 contains 15 residues. The CDR3 protein is CATSRVGGTGEGYTF.

The gene calls are TRBV29-1 and TRBJ2-7. The CDR3 is made up of 12 amino acids. Germline values: CDR1 SQVTM, CDR2 ANQGSEA. CDR3 region: CSVVQGPYEQYF.

The chain uses TRBV10-3 and TRBJ2-5; TCRdb indicates TRBD1, and absent DNA this call remains unverified. Germline V CDR1 and CDR2: ENHRY, SYGVKD. This CDR3 is built from 15 residues. The CDR3: CATSSGVPSWETQYF.

The chain couples TRBV7-9 to TRBJ1-1. The CDR3 covers 14 residues. Germline V gene data show CDR1 as SEHNR and CDR2 as FQNEAQ (reference sequence). The CDR3 region is CASSLSDLGDGAFF.

This chain connects TRBV19 to TRBJ1-5; TCRdb's D call of TRBD1 is untestable without DNA. The CDR3 is 15 amino acids. The V gene's germline CDR1 is LNHDA and CDR2 SQIVND (reference sequence). The CDR3 spells CASSKTGGSNQPQHF.

The chain joins TRBV5-1 to TRBJ2-5. The CDR3 has 13 amino acids. Per the germline V gene, CDR1 is SGHRS and CDR2 is YFSETQ. The chain's CDR3 is CASSLVNQETQYF.

The rearrangement joins TRBV7-2 to TRBJ1-6; TCRdb outputs TRBD1, but without DNA this stays unchecked. Germline V CDR1 and CDR2: SGHTA, FQGNSA. The CDR3 is 18 amino acids. CDR3 amino acids: CASSLLRLDRDYNSPLHF.

The chain links TRBV25-1 to TRBJ1-1. This CDR3 is 11 amino acids long. Germline CDR1 is MGHDK and CDR2 is SYGVNS. The CDR3 reads CASMKYTEAFF.

The CDR3 spells CASKAGPDTYEQYF. This rearrangement joins TRBV9 to TRBJ2-7; as DNA is missing, the TRBD2 call by TCRdb cannot be tested. In germline, CDR1 is SGDLS, CDR2 YYNGEE. This CDR3 is 14 amino acids long.

The chain is built from TRBV5-1 and TRBJ2-1; TCRdb lists TRBD2, though no DNA is available to test this call. Germline values: CDR1 SGHRS, CDR2 YFSETQ. The CDR3 extends over 16 amino acids. The CDR3 sequence is CASSPRSGPPYNEQFF. Complete variable domain (other parts from reference TRBV5-1 and TRBJ2-1): KAGVTQTPRYLIKTRGQQVTLSCSPISGHRSVSWYQQTPGQGLQFLFEYFSETQRNKGNFPGRFSGRQFSNSRSEMNVSTLELGDSALYLCASSPRSGPPYNEQFFGPGTRLTVL.

The genes are TRBV10-3 and TRBJ2-5; TCRdb indicates TRBD1, and absent DNA this call remains unverified. The CDR3 runs 12 residues. CDR1 is ENHRY, CDR2 SYGVKD, per germline. The CDR3 here is CAIRGGQETQYF.

The chain has TRBV7-3 and TRBJ2-7; TCRdb's D call, TRBD2, is unchecked because there is no DNA. The germline V gene has CDR1 SGHTA and CDR2 FQGTGA. The CDR3 is 15 residues long. The CDR3 sequence: CASSLGTSAHYEQYF.

V and J are TRBV29-1 and TRBJ1-2; the TCRdb D gene call, TRBD1, has no DNA to confirm it. The CDR3 covers 11 residues. CDR1 and CDR2 from the germline V gene are SQVTM and ANQGSEA. The CDR3 protein is CSVKGQGNYTF.

This chain connects TRBV6-1 to TRBJ1-1. The germline CDR1 and CDR2 sequences are MNHNS and SASEGT. This CDR3 is built from 16 residues. The CDR3 reads CASSEGLPHQNTEAFF.

The V gene is TRBV5-6, the J gene TRBJ1-5; the TRBD1 assignment by TCRdb is unverifiable without DNA. In germline, CDR1 is SGHDT, CDR2 YYEEEE. This CDR3 has 15 amino acids. The chain's CDR3 is CASSSSGGLRQPQHF.

The V gene is TRBV27, the J gene TRBJ2-1; there is no DNA to check the TCRdb D call of TRBD2. The length of the CDR3 is 14 residues. CDR1 and CDR2 from the germline V gene are MNHEY and SMNVEV (reference sequence). This CDR3 reads CASSLTGGYDEQFF.

The chain is built from TRBV6-2 or TRBV6-3 and TRBJ2-3; TCRdb picks TRBD1, but there is no DNA to check that call. The CDR3 has 14 residues. Germline CDR1 is MNHEY and CDR2 is SVGEGT. CDR3 in amino acids: CATSPGTGADTQYF.

V usage is TRBV6-2 or TRBV6-3 and J usage is TRBJ2-7. The CDR3 runs 11 residues. Looked up from germline, CDR1 is MNHEY and CDR2 is SVGEGT. CDR3 residues: CASSWAYEQYF.

V and J are TRBV6-5 and TRBJ1-1; TCRdb selects TRBD1, and the lack of DNA leaves this call unchecked. Germline CDR1 is MNHEY and CDR2 is SVGAGI. This CDR3 is 15 amino acids long. CDR3 region: CASSPRELMNTEAFF.

The V gene is TRBV7-3, the J gene TRBJ1-2; TCRdb's D call, TRBD1, is unchecked because there is no DNA. This CDR3 is 16 amino acids long. Germline assignment: CDR1 SGHTA and CDR2 FQGTGA. Here the CDR3 reads CASSLISRGLNYGYTF.

The chain links TRBV29-1 to TRBJ1-2; TCRdb's D call, TRBD1, is unchecked because there is no DNA. Germline CDR1 and CDR2: SQVTM and ANQGSEA. The CDR3 runs 14 residues. The CDR3 loop reads CSVSPPSWDHGYTF.

CDR3 sequence reads: CATSRDLGVTRESSETQYF. The V call is TRBV15, the J call TRBJ2-5; checking the TCRdb D call of TRBD1 is not possible without DNA. The germline CDR1 and CDR2 sequences are LNHNV and YYDKDF (reference sequence). The CDR3 has 19 residues.

CDR3 loop: CASSTGLAGDEQYF. V gene TRBV6-6 combines with J gene TRBJ2-7; TCRdb proposes TRBD2, but this gene call is untestable without DNA. This CDR3 spans 14 amino acids. Germline CDR1 MNHNY, CDR2 SVGAGI (reference sequence).

V is TRBV29-1 and J is TRBJ2-5. Germline V gene lookup returns CDR1 SQVTM and CDR2 ANQGSEA. This CDR3 comprises 13 residues. The CDR3 is CSGRSRYQETQYF.

The chain uses TRBV28 and TRBJ2-7; TCRdb's D gene call, TRBD1, goes unchecked for lack of DNA. There are 14 residues in the CDR3. Germline V lookup: CDR1 MDHEN, CDR2 SYDVKM. The CDR3 region is CASRPQGESYEQYF.

The genes are TRBV4-1 and TRBJ2-2. The CDR3 has 13 residues. The germline CDR1 and CDR2 sequences are MGHRA and YSYEKL. The CDR3: CASSQKYTGELFF.

The rearrangement uses TRBV20-1 and TRBJ1-1; TCRdb proposes TRBD1, but this gene call is untestable without DNA. The CDR3 covers 14 residues. Germline V gene sequence: CDR1 DFQATT, CDR2 SNEGSKA (reference sequence). The CDR3 sequence: CSAPSGGASTEAFF.

The rearrangement links TRBV29-1 to TRBJ1-2; checking the TCRdb D call of TRBD1 is not possible without DNA. CDR1 and CDR2 (germline): SQVTM, ANQGSEA. CDR3 length equals 12 residues. The CDR3 spells CSAERGGNGYTF.

This chain connects TRBV20-1 to TRBJ2-7; without DNA, the TCRdb call of TRBD1 cannot be checked. This CDR3 contains 14 residues. The germline CDR1 and CDR2 sequences are DFQATT and SNEGSKA (reference sequence). This chain's CDR3 is CSATGGSSSYEQYF.

V gene TRBV27 combines with J gene TRBJ1-1; the TCRdb call, TRBD1, lacks DNA for checking. The CDR3 is made up of 12 amino acids. Looked up from germline, CDR1 is MNHEY and CDR2 is SMNVEV (reference sequence). The CDR3 loop reads CASQGFNTEAFF.

The chain couples TRBV6-5 to TRBJ2-5; the D call from TCRdb, TRBD2, cannot be confirmed without DNA. The germline V gene has CDR1 MNHEY and CDR2 SVGAGI. CDR3 size: 15 residues. The CDR3 reads CASSFSGAYQETQYF.